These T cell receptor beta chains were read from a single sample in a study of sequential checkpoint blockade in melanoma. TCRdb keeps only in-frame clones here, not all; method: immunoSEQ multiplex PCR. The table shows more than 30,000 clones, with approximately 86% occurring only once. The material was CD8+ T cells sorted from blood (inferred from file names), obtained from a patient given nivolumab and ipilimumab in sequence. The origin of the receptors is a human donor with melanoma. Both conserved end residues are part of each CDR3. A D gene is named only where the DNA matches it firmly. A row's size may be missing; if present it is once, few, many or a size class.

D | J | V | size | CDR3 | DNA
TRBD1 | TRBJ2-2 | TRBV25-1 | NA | CASSELVRAGGSTGELFF | TGTGCCAGCAGTGAATTGGTCCGGGCAGGGGGAAGCACCGGGGAGCTGTTTTTT
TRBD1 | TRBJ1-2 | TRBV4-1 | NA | CASSQDDGTGGAYSGYTF | TGCGCCAGCAGCCAAGATGACGGGACAGGGGGCGCTTACTCGGGCTACACCTTC
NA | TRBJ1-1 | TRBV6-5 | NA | CASSYLGRATEAFF | TGTGCCAGCAGTTACCTCGGCAGGGCCACTGAAGCTTTCTTT
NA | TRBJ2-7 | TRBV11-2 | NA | CASSLDRYEQYF | TGTGCCAGCAGCTTAGACCGCTACGAGCAGTACTTC
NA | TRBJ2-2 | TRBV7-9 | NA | CASSLLLETGELFF | TGTGCCAGCAGCTTGTTACTCGAGACCGGGGAGCTGTTTTTT
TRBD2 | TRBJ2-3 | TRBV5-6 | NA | CASSLTGLGGDTQYF | TGTGCCAGCAGCTTGACGGGACTAGGGGGAGATACGCAGTATTTT
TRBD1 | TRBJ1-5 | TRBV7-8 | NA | CASSAQGVRTGGVCQPQHF | TGTGCCAGCAGCGCCCAGGGGGTGCGGACAGGGGGCGTTTGTCAGCCCCAGCATTTT
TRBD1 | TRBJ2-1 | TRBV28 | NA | CASRSAGTGNEQFF | TGTGCCAGCAGATCGGCCGGGACAGGGAACGAGCAGTTCTTC
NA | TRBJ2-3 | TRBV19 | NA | CASSIENGLTDTQYF | TGTGCCAGTAGTATAGAGAACGGACTCACAGATACGCAGTATTTT
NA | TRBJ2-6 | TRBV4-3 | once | CASSDILISGANVLTF | TGCGCCAGCAGCGACATTCTGATCTCTGGGGCCAACGTCCTGACTTTC
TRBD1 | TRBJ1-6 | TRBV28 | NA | CASSLGRGWNSPLHF | TGTGCCAGCAGTTTAGGCAGGGGGTGGAATTCACCCCTCCACTTT
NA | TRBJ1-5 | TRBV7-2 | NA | CASSLQGPSNQPQHF | TGTGCCAGCAGCTTACAGGGGCCTAGCAATCAGCCCCAGCATTTT
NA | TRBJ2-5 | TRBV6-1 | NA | CASTDTVGPETQYF | TGTGCCAGCACCGACACCGTGGGGCCAGAGACCCAGTACTTC
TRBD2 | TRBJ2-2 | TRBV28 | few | CASGSRLAGITGELFF | TGTGCCAGCGGGTCGCGGCTAGCGGGAATCACCGGGGAGCTGTTTTTT
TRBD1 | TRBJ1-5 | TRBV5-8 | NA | CASSRKGTGRGGQPQHF | TGTGCCAGCAGCAGGAAAGGGACAGGGAGGGGAGGTCAGCCCCAGCATTTT
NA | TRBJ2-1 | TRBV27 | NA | CASRVTDRVYNEQFF | TGTGCCAGCAGGGTTACAGATCGAGTCTACAATGAGCAGTTCTTC
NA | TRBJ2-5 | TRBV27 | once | CASSSLLEMQETQYF | TGTGCCAGCAGTTCACTACTAGAAATGCAAGAGACCCAGTACTTC
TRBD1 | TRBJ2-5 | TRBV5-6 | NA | CASSLPTGGVETQYF | TGTGCCAGCAGCCTACCAACAGGGGGCGTAGAGACCCAGTACTTC
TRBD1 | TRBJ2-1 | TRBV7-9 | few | CASSPRTGGFDEQFF | TGTGCCAGCAGCCCACGGACAGGGGGCTTCGATGAGCAGTTCTTC
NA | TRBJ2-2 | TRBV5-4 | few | CASSQGEATGVSGELFF | TGTGCCAGCAGCCAAGGAGAAGCCACTGGTGTTTCCGGGGAGCTGTTTTTT
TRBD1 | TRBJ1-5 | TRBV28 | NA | CASSLDREMVLSNQPQHF | TGTGCCAGCAGCCTTGACAGGGAAATGGTGTTAAGCAATCAGCCCCAGCATTTT
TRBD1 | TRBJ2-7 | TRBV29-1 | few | CSVGISGTGSHEQYF | TGCAGCGTTGGGATTTCCGGGACAGGGTCCCACGAGCAGTACTTC
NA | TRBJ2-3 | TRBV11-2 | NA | CASSLFPGFGTDTQYF | TGTGCCAGCAGCTTATTCCCAGGGTTCGGTACAGATACGCAGTATTTT
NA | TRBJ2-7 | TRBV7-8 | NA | CASSLAAGVVREQYF | TGTGCCAGCAGCTTAGCGGCAGGGGTAGTTCGGGAGCAGTACTTC